Presented here are 15 T cell receptor beta chains from one specimen sequenced in a study of Ad26.COV2.S vaccination and SARS-CoV-2 variants. Treatment indicated: approximately 18 received Ad26.COV2.S at low or high dose, single or two shots; 5 received placebo; per-sample allocation not given. Collection of samples fell on day 63 after the first vaccine or placebo injection. Using immunoSEQ multiplex PCR, the repertoire was profiled, and TCRdb retains in-frame clones only, with some absent. The top ten hold 3% to 4% of the sample, which has about 350,000 clones, around 83% seen once. Sequencing was performed on peripheral blood, taken in a trial of Ad26.COV2.S vaccine versus placebo. The receptors were sampled from a person between 18 and 60 years old who received the Ad26.COV2.S COVID-19 vaccine or a placebo.

CDR3 sequence (DNA): TGTGCCAGCAGCTTACAGGGCAGGTCAGATGATGAGCAGTTCTTC. Its translation is CASSLQGRSDDEQFF. The V gene is TRBV11-3, the J gene TRBJ2-1; tentative D call: TRBD1 (5 bases). Germline values: CDR1 SGHNT, CDR2 YENEEA. The CDR3 contains 15 residues. Trimming took 2 bases from V and 8 from J, leaving 16 bases between them.

The chain uses TRBV10-3 and TRBJ2-7, with D possibly being TRBD1 (6 bases). Deletions cut 8 bases from V and 3 bases from J, with 17 bases between. From germline, CDR1 is ENHRY and CDR2 SYGVKD. This CDR3 has 14 residues. The CDR3 DNA follows: TGTGCCATCTCATCAGGGGCCAACGGCTACGAGCAGTACTTC. This encodes CAISSGANGYEQYF.

The chain recombines TRBV5-4 with TRBJ2-5; no definite D call. From germline, CDR1 is SGHNT and CDR2 YYREEE (reference sequence). The CDR3 runs to 13 residues. V lost 0 bases and J lost 4, with 7 bases in between. CDR3 DNA: TGTGCCAGCAGCTTGGACCGAATAGAGACCCAGTACTTC. Translation: CASSLDRIETQYF.

The gene calls are TRBV9 and TRBJ1-1; no reliable D call. The CDR3 spans 12 residues. Trimming took off 6 bases at V and 8 bases at J, with 14 bases between the two ends. In germline, CDR1 is SGDLS, CDR2 YYNGEE. The CDR3 coding sequence is TGTGCCAGCAACCTTCCTAGGCCGGAAGCTTTCTTT. Its protein is CASNLPRPEAFF. Complete variable domain (other parts from reference TRBV9 and TRBJ1-1): DSGVTQTPKHLITATGQRVTLRCSPRSGDLSVYWYQQSLDQGLQFLIQYYNGEERAKGNILERFSAQQFPDLHSELNLSSLELGDSALYFCASNLPRPEAFFGQGTRLTVV.

The J gene is TRBJ2-2, the V gene TRBV2; the D is unclear. The CDR3 spans 12 residues. Per germline, CDR1 SNHLY and CDR2 FYNNEI. V lost 7 bases, J lost 6 bases, and 9 bases lay in between. CDR3: CASNLRPGELFF. CDR3 nucleotides: TGTGCCAGCAACCTAAGGCCCGGGGAGCTGTTTTTT.

The chain recombines TRBV27 with TRBJ1-1; 9 bases match TRBD1. The CDR3 length is 21 residues. Germline V gives CDR1 MNHEY, CDR2 SMNVEV (reference sequence). V was pared by 7 bases and J by 4 bases, with 28 bases of the junction left unmatched. DNA of the CDR3: TGTGCCAGCATTTCCCTCGCGGGTCCCGGGACAGGGACGATGTGGAGCACTGAAGCTTTCTTT. It codes for CASISLAGPGTGTMWSTEAFF.

The genes are TRBV4-3 and TRBJ2-7; D is perhaps TRBD2 (7 bases). Germline V CDR1 and CDR2: LGHNA, YSLEER. The CDR3 length is 14 residues. Trimming shortened V by 1 base and J by 4 bases, and 11 bases separated the two germline ends. CDR3 nucleotides: TGCGCCAGCAGCCAAGTGCGGGGGCCGTACGAGCAGTACTTC. It is translated as CASSQVRGPYEQYF.

The gene calls are TRBV30 and TRBJ1-4; D is possibly TRBD1 (5 bases). Germline-derived CDR1 and CDR2 are GTSNPN and SVGIG (reference sequence). The ends were cut back, 4 bases at V and 0 bases at J, with 6 bases in the middle. The CDR3 totals 13 residues. CDR3 bases: TGTGCCTGGACAGGGTCAACTAATGAAAAACTGTTTTTT. Translation: CAWTGSTNEKLFF.

The chain recombines TRBV5-4 with TRBJ2-7, with D perhaps TRBD2 (6 bases). Between the trimmed V and J ends, which lost 4 bases and 6 bases, there was a span of 20 bases. Per the germline V gene, CDR1 is SGHNT and CDR2 is YYREEE (reference sequence). This CDR3 has 15 residues. CDR3 nucleotide sequence: TGTGCCAGCAGCGTCGGAGGCAGACTAGTGGGCGAGCAGTACTTC. Protein sequence: CASSVGGRLVGEQYF.

The chain carries TRBV3-1 (or the pseudogene TRBV3-2) and TRBJ1-6, with TRBD1 identical over 8 bases. The CDR3 runs to 14 residues. Germline V gene sequence: CDR1 LGHDT, CDR2 YNNKEL (reference sequence). V lost 8 bases, J lost 4 bases, and 4 bases stayed unmatched. In DNA, the CDR3 is TGTGCCAGCCGACAGGGGATTTATAATTCACCCCTCCACTTT. It encodes CASRQGIYNSPLHF.

This sequence joins TRBV28 and TRBJ1-1; 8 bases agree with TRBD1. The CDR3 length is 16 residues. CDR1 and CDR2 (germline): MDHEN, SYDVKM. Trimming at V came to 5 bases and at J to 6 bases, leaving 14 bases not matched to a gene. The CDR3 DNA follows: TGTGCCAGCAGTCTTTCCGGACAGGGAGAATTCGCTGAAGCTTTCTTT. The encoded protein is CASSLSGQGEFAEAFF.

The chain joins TRBV5-1 to TRBJ2-1; D may be TRBD1 (6 bases). The CDR3 is 15 residues long. V lost 4 bases and J 1 base, leaving 12 bases between the germline ends. Germline CDR1 reads SGHRS; CDR2 reads YFSETQ. CDR3 in amino acids: CASSAGRGSYNEQFF. DNA for the CDR3: TGCGCCAGCAGCGCCGGCAGGGGTTCCTACAATGAGCAGTTCTTC.

Details on this clone: The same CDR3 arises from other DNA sequences in this sample as well. For the CDR3, the DNA is TGTGCCAGCAGTTTAGCTGGCAATCAGCCCCAGCATTTT. Its translation: CASSLAGNQPQHF. The chain carries TRBV27 and TRBJ1-5; no clear D. Germline lookup yields CDR1 MNHEY and CDR2 SMNVEV (reference sequence). Trimming took 2 bases from V and 2 from J, leaving 4 bases between them. The CDR3 runs to 13 residues.

The chain joins TRBV25-1 to TRBJ2-3, with D tentatively TRBD1 (5 bases). CDR1 and CDR2 from the germline V gene are MGHDK and SYGVNS. The CDR3 consists of 14 residues. The germline V and J ends were trimmed by 6 bases and 2 bases, with 12 bases remaining between them. The CDR3 DNA sequence: TGTGCCAGCAGCTGGGGCAGATCCACAGATACGCAGTATTTT. Translating gives CASSWGRSTDTQYF.

This clone appeared a few times. This sequence joins TRBV5-1 and TRBJ2-7, with TRBD1 as a possible D gene (6 bases). This CDR3 has 11 amino acids. The V end lost 5 bases, the J end lost 3 bases, and 6 bases lay between the germline ends. Germline V gene lookup returns CDR1 SGHRS and CDR2 YFSETQ. This CDR3 is CASRDSYEQYF. CDR3 nucleotide sequence: TGCGCCAGCAGGGACAGCTACGAGCAGTACTTC.